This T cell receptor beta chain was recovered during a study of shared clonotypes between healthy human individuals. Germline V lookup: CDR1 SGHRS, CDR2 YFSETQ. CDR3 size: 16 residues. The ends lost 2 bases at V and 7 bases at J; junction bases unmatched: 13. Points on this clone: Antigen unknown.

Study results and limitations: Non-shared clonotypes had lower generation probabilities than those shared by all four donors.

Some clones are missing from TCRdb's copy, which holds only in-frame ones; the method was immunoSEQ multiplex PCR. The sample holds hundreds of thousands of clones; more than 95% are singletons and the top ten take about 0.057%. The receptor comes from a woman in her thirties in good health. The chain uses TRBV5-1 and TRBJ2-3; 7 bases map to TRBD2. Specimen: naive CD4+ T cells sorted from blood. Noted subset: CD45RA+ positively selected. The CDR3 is CASSFVGRSGNYTQYF. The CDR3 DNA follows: TGCGCCAGCAGCTTCGTCGGGAGGTCAGGGAACTATACGCAGTATTTT. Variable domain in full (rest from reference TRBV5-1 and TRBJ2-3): KAGVTQTPRYLIKTRGQQVTLSCSPISGHRSVSWYQQTPGQGLQFLFEYFSETQRNKGNFPGRFSGRQFSNSRSEMNVSTLELGDSALYLCASSFVGRSGNYTQYFGPGTRLTVL.